The next 30 T cell receptor beta chains were all read from a single sample in a study of yellow fever vaccine responses in identical twins. In TCRdb, the RT-PCR reads were re-called with MiXCR into one record per CDR3 protein. The sample contains 2,100 or so distinct CDR3 sequences, around 82% of which appear only once. The specimen comprised T cells from blood (PBMCs), unsorted or a sorted subset (not recorded which), sampled before or after yellow fever vaccination (not recorded which). The receptors stem from a woman aged 18-29 years who received the yellow fever vaccine.

The V call is TRBV10-3, the J call TRBJ1-4; weak D call: TRBD1 (5 bases). There are 16 residues in the CDR3. Trimming removed 1 base at V and 6 bases at J, with 15 bases between. Germline V lookup: CDR1 ENHRY, CDR2 SYGVKD. The CDR3 DNA reads as TGTGCCATCAGTGAGTGGCAGGGAGGATCTTATGAAAAACTGTTTTTT. Its protein is CAISEWQGGSYEKLFF.

The chain carries TRBV5-5 and TRBJ1-1; D remains ambiguous. The CDR3 extends over 11 amino acids. From germline, CDR1 is SGHKS and CDR2 YYEKEE (reference sequence). Trimming stripped 1 base from V and 5 bases from J, with 3 bases between. Here the CDR3 reads CASSLRTEAFF. Written as DNA, the CDR3 is TGTGCCAGCAGCTTGCGGACTGAAGCTTTCTTT.

The V and J genes are TRBV13 and TRBJ1-1; 7 bases agree with TRBD1. Per germline, CDR1 PRHDT and CDR2 FYEKMQ (reference sequence). The CDR3 spans 13 residues. Trimming cost V 10 bases and J 3 bases; bases outside gene matches: 8. CDR3 nucleotide sequence: TGTGCCACTCATTCGGGACAGTACACTGAAGCTTTCTTT. Encoded protein: CATHSGQYTEAFF.

The CDR3 protein is CASSSIRGYKETQYF. The DNA of the CDR3 is TGTGCCAGCAGCTCGATACGGGGATACAAAGAGACCCAGTACTTC. This chain connects TRBV11-3 to TRBJ2-5; D perhaps matches TRBD2 (5 bases). Germline V gene lookup returns CDR1 SGHNT and CDR2 YENEEA. Trimming cost V 4 bases and J 3 bases, with 15 bases left between them. This CDR3 is built from 15 residues.

The gene calls are TRBV19 and TRBJ1-2; 10 bases are shared with TRBD1. J lost 4 bases, V lost 6 bases, and 8 bases had no gene match. There are 15 residues in the CDR3. CDR1 LNHDA and CDR2 SQIVND come from the germline V gene (reference sequence). The CDR3 coding sequence is TGTGCCAGTAGAATCCGCCGGGACAGGGGCTATGGCTACACCTTC. This encodes CASRIRRDRGYGYTF.

V is TRBV5-1 and J is TRBJ2-6, with D possibly being TRBD2 (5 bases). This CDR3 has 17 residues. Trimming took off 0 bases at V and 4 bases at J, with 14 bases between the two ends. Germline-derived CDR1 and CDR2 are SGHRS and YFSETQ. The CDR3 DNA is TGCGCCAGCAGCTTGGGTCGGCGGGTGTTGGGGGCCAACGTCCTGACTTTC. This sequence encodes CASSLGRRVLGANVLTF.

This sequence joins TRBV9 and TRBJ2-2; weak D call: TRBD1 (5 bases). Trimming left V 3 bases short and J 4 bases short, with 16 bases between. The CDR3 runs 16 residues. Germline lookup yields CDR1 SGDLS and CDR2 YYNGEE. CDR3 bases: TGTGCCAGCAGCGCAGTAGTAGACAGAGCCACCGGGGAGCTGTTTTTT. Its translation: CASSAVVDRATGELFF.

This chain joins TRBV28 and TRBJ2-1; a possible D gene is TRBD1 (5 bases). In germline, CDR1 is MDHEN, CDR2 SYDVKM. The CDR3 is 11 amino acids. Between the trimmed V and J ends, which lost 7 bases and 7 bases, there was a span of 8 bases. The CDR3 is CASTKGNEQFF. As DNA, the CDR3 is TGTGCCAGCACCAAGGGGAATGAGCAGTTCTTC.

The chain carries TRBV13 and TRBJ2-1; D perhaps matches TRBD2 (7 bases). V was clipped by 5 bases and J by 0 bases, with 17 bases between them. The CDR3 consists of 17 residues. Looked up from germline, CDR1 is PRHDT and CDR2 is FYEKMQ (reference sequence). CDR3 in amino acids: CASSPGGGPSSYNEQFF. The CDR3 nucleotides read TGTGCCAGCAGCCCTGGGGGGGGCCCCAGCTCCTACAATGAGCAGTTCTTC.

Here the CDR3 DNA reads TGTGCTAGTGGTTTGGGGACAGGGATTGTATACGAGCAGTACTTC. Protein sequence: CASGLGTGIVYEQYF. This chain links TRBV12-5 with TRBJ2-7, with 8 bases identical to TRBD1. Germline V gene sequence: CDR1 LGHNT, CDR2 FRNRAP. Trimming removed 1 base from V and 4 bases from J; junction bases left unmatched: 6. This CDR3 is built from 15 residues. Full variable domain (rest looked up from reference TRBV12-5 and TRBJ2-7): DARVTQTPRHKVTEMGQEVTMRCQPILGHNTVFWYRQTMMQGLELLAYFRNRAPLDDSGMPKDRFSAEMPDATLATLKIQPSEPRDSAVYFCASGLGTGIVYEQYFGPGTRLTVT.

The chain has TRBV5-6 and TRBJ2-7; TRBD1 matches at 9 bases. The ends lost 3 bases at V and 3 bases at J; junction bases unmatched: 7. CDR3 size: 15 residues. Per germline, CDR1 SGHDT and CDR2 YYEEEE. CDR3: CASSSGQGGSYEQYV. CDR3 bases: TGTGCCAGCAGCTCGGGACAGGGAGGGAGCTACGAGCAGTACGTC.

The V call is TRBV29-1, the J call TRBJ1-2, with unresolved D. Germline V gene sequence: CDR1 SQVTM, CDR2 ANQGSEA. The CDR3 consists of 12 residues. V lost 4 bases and J lost 2, with 8 bases in between. The CDR3 loop reads CSVVGNNYGYTF. CDR3 coding DNA: TGCAGCGTTGTCGGCAACAACTATGGCTACACCTTC.

The chain links TRBV2 to TRBJ2-7; perhaps TRBD2 as D (6 bases). Germline values: CDR1 SNHLY, CDR2 FYNNEI. Trimming cost V 6 bases and J 6 bases, with 6 bases left between them. CDR3 size: 10 residues. CDR3 DNA: TGTGCCAGCAGGGGGGGCGAGCAGTACTTC. This codes for CASRGGEQYF.

The CDR3 spells CASSIGTEAFF. DNA of the CDR3: TGCGCCAGCAGTATAGGTACTGAAGCTTTCTTT. The genes are TRBV10-2 and TRBJ1-1; D unresolved. The germline V gene encodes CDR1 WSHSY and CDR2 SAAADI. This CDR3 comprises 11 residues. Trimming took 5 bases from V and 5 from J, leaving 6 bases between them.

The chain employs TRBV13 and TRBJ1-1; D gene ambiguous. Deletions cut 5 bases from V and 5 bases from J, with 9 bases between. The CDR3 sequence is 12 residues long. Germline-derived CDR1 and CDR2 are PRHDT and FYEKMQ (reference sequence). DNA of the CDR3: TGTGCCAGCAGCCCTACCGGGACTGAAGCTTTCTTT. Translation: CASSPTGTEAFF.

The rearrangement links TRBV6-1 to TRBJ1-5; D is ambiguous. The CDR3 is 14 amino acids. CDR1 and CDR2 from the germline V gene are MNHNS and SASEGT. With 6 bases removed from V and 6 bases from J, the gap between germline ends came to 15 bases. The CDR3 is CASRSLAGTQPQHF. DNA of the CDR3: TGTGCCAGCAGGTCTTTAGCGGGTACTCAGCCCCAGCATTTT.

The table lists this clonotype with a count of one. The rearrangement uses TRBV28 and TRBJ2-7, with D perhaps assigned TRBD1 or TRBD2 (5 bases each). The CDR3 extends over 8 amino acids. Germline CDR1 reads MDHEN; CDR2 reads SYDVKM. Here the CDR3 reads CGGYEQYF. CDR3 nucleotide sequence: TGTGGGGGGTACGAGCAGTACTTC. The entire variable domain, with the rest obtained from reference TRBV28 and TRBJ2-7, is as follows: DVKVTQSSRYLVKRTGEKVFLECVQDMDHENMFWYRQDPGLGLRLIYFSYDVKMKEKGDIPEGYSVSREKKERFSLILESASTNQTSMYLCGGYEQYFGPGTRLTVT.

The V call is TRBV9, the J call TRBJ2-1; 7 bases map to TRBD2. Trimming took 0 bases from V and 4 from J; bases not matched to a gene: 4. CDR1 is SGDLS, CDR2 YYNGEE, per germline. This CDR3 comprises 15 residues. CDR3 protein: CASSVDQAGYNEQFF. CDR3 DNA sequence: TGTGCCAGCAGCGTAGACCAAGCGGGATACAATGAGCAGTTCTTC.

This clonotype was detected once. The chain links TRBV3-1 to TRBJ1-5; TRBD1 matches 7 bases. Trimming removed 4 bases from V and 1 base from J; junction bases left unmatched: 4. From germline, CDR1 is LGHDT and CDR2 YNNKEL (reference sequence). The CDR3 contains 15 residues. CDR3 loop: CASSLGTASNQPQHF. DNA for the CDR3: TGTGCCAGCAGCCTCGGGACAGCAAGCAATCAGCCCCAGCATTTT. Full variable domain (outside the CDR3, taken from reference TRBV3-1 and TRBJ1-5): DTAVSQTPKYLVTQMGNDKSIKCEQNLGHDTMYWYKQDSKKFLKIMFSYNNKELIINETVPNRFSPKSPDKAHLNLHINSLELGDSAVYFCASSLGTASNQPQHFGDGTRLSIL.

The chain uses TRBV11-1 and TRBJ2-3; D may be TRBD1 or TRBD2 (5 bases each). The CDR3 is 16 residues long. The germline gives CDR1 SGHAT, CDR2 FQDESV (reference sequence). V shed 6 bases and J shed 2 bases, with 18 bases lying between them. The CDR3 bases are TGTGCCAGCAGTGGAAACGTAGAGGGGTACACAGATACGCAGTATTTT. This gives the protein CASSGNVEGYTDTQYF.

This chain joins TRBV11-1 and TRBJ1-1; the D gene is possibly TRBD1 (5 bases). Trimming removed 4 bases at V and 1 base at J, with 16 bases between. CDR1 is SGHAT, CDR2 FQDESV, per germline (reference sequence). The CDR3 is made up of 16 amino acids. For the CDR3, the DNA is TGTGCCAGCAGCTGGGGGTTTGGTCACCAGAACACTGAAGCTTTCTTT. It is translated as CASSWGFGHQNTEAFF. Variable domain in full (rest from reference TRBV11-1 and TRBJ1-1): EAEVAQSPRYKITEKSQAVAFWCDPISGHATLYWYRQILGQGPELLVQFQDESVVDDSQLPKDRFSAERLKGVDSTLKIQPAELGDSAMYLCASSWGFGHQNTEAFFGQGTRLTVV.

V and J are TRBV5-4 and TRBJ1-1; tentative D call: TRBD1 (6 bases). The CDR3 is 14 amino acids. Germline CDR1 and CDR2: SGHNT and YYREEE (reference sequence). V was trimmed by 4 bases and J by 2 bases, leaving 12 bases between them. CDR3 amino acids: CASSPATGNTEAFF. The CDR3 coding sequence is TGTGCCAGCAGCCCGGCGACAGGCAACACTGAAGCTTTCTTT.

This CDR3 reads CSALRTDLDKNEKLFF. For the CDR3, the DNA is TGCAGTGCTCTACGGACAGATCTAGATAAGAATGAAAAACTGTTTTTT. This chain joins TRBV20-1 and TRBJ1-4; TRBD1 is a possible D gene (6 bases). The CDR3 has 16 residues. The ends were cut back, 5 bases at V and 5 bases at J, with 21 bases in the middle. Looked up from germline, CDR1 is DFQATT and CDR2 is SNEGSKA (reference sequence).

This chain connects TRBV7-9 to TRBJ2-1; D uncertain. The CDR3 loop spans 12 amino acids. Per germline, CDR1 SEHNR and CDR2 FQNEAQ (reference sequence). The V gene lost 3 bases and the J gene lost 6 bases, with 6 bases spanning the gap. CDR3 sequence reads: CASSFLTNEQFF. As DNA, the CDR3 is TGTGCCAGCAGCTTTCTCACCAATGAGCAGTTCTTC. The variable domain in full, with the rest retrieved from reference TRBV7-9 and TRBJ2-1, is DTGVSQNPRHKITKRGQNVTFRCDPISEHNRLYWYRQTLGQGPEFLTYFQNEAQLEKSRLLSDRFSAERPKGSFSTLEIQRTEQGDSAMYLCASSFLTNEQFFGPGTRLTVL.

The chain employs TRBV9 and TRBJ2-1; D is possibly TRBD2 (6 bases). V lost 0 bases and J 5 bases, leaving 6 bases between the germline ends. The germline CDR1 and CDR2 sequences are SGDLS and YYNGEE. The CDR3 is made up of 13 amino acids. The CDR3 coding sequence is TGTGCCAGCAGCGTAGAGCGGGACAATGAGCAGTTCTTC. Its translation is CASSVERDNEQFF.

The chain links TRBV11-1 to TRBJ2-7, with D hard to call. V lost 1 base, J lost 4 bases, and 11 bases lay in between. The CDR3 totals 14 residues. Germline CDR1 SGHAT, CDR2 FQDESV (reference sequence). CDR3 sequence: CASSLVGQQYEQYF. The CDR3 DNA is TGTGCCAGCAGCTTAGTTGGGCAGCAGTACGAGCAGTACTTC.

The chain uses TRBV27 and TRBJ1-1; 10 positions agree with TRBD1. Germline V gene data show CDR1 as MNHEY and CDR2 as SMNVEV (reference sequence). With V trimmed by 6 bases and J by 6 bases, 4 bases remained unmatched. The CDR3 sequence is 13 residues long. As DNA, the CDR3 is TGTGCCAGCAGAGGGACAGGGGAGCCTGAAGCTTTCTTT. This codes for CASRGTGEPEAFF.

The chain uses TRBV10-3 and TRBJ2-2, with a tentative D call TRBD1 (5 bases). The CDR3 is 14 amino acids. Germline lookup yields CDR1 ENHRY and CDR2 SYGVKD. Trimming stripped 10 bases from V and 5 bases from J, with 17 bases between. The CDR3 here is CATCYGAGTGELFF. The CDR3, as DNA: TGTGCCACGTGTTATGGGGCAGGGACCGGGGAGCTGTTTTTT.

This clonotype appeared once. The chain is built from TRBV18 and TRBJ2-3; 7 bases fit TRBD1. The CDR3 is 13 amino acids. CDR1 is KGHSH, CDR2 LQKENI, per germline. With V trimmed by 2 bases and J by 5 bases, 1 base remained unmatched. CDR3 protein: CASSPSGGDTQYF. CDR3 DNA: TGTGCCAGCTCACCATCAGGGGGAGATACGCAGTATTTT. Full variable domain (rest looked up from reference TRBV18 and TRBJ2-3): NAGVMQNPRHLVRRRGQEARLRCSPMKGHSHVYWYRQLPEEGLKFMVYLQKENIIDESGMPKERFSAEFPKEGPSILRIQQVVRGDSAAYFCASSPSGGDTQYFGPGTRLTVL.

The V and J genes are TRBV7-9 and TRBJ2-3; no definite D call. The CDR3 length is 13 residues. The V end was cut by 1 base, the J end by 5 bases, with 7 bases between. The V gene's germline CDR1 is SEHNR and CDR2 FQNEAQ (reference sequence). CDR3 bases: TGTGCCAGCAGCTTAGGATTCATAGATACGCAGTATTTT. Its translation: CASSLGFIDTQYF. The variable domain in full, completed from reference TRBV7-9 and TRBJ2-3, reads DTGVSQNPRHKITKRGQNVTFRCDPISEHNRLYWYRQTLGQGPEFLTYFQNEAQLEKSRLLSDRFSAERPKGSFSTLEIQRTEQGDSAMYLCASSLGFIDTQYFGPGTRLTVL.